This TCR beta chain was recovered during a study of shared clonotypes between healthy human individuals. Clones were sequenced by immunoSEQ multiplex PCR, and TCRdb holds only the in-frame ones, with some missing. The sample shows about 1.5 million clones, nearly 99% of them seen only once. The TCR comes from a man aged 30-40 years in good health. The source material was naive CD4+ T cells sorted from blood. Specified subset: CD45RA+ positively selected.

The DNA for the CDR3 is TGTGCCAGCTCACCATATCTTCTTCGGGGGGCTCCTAATGAAAAACTGTTTTTT. It yields the protein CASSPYLLRGAPNEKLFF. The genes are TRBV18 and TRBJ1-4; D possibly corresponds to TRBD1 (6 bases). Germline V gene lookup returns CDR1 KGHSH and CDR2 LQKENI. Deletions cut 2 bases from V and 3 bases from J, with 19 bases between. The CDR3 consists of 18 residues.